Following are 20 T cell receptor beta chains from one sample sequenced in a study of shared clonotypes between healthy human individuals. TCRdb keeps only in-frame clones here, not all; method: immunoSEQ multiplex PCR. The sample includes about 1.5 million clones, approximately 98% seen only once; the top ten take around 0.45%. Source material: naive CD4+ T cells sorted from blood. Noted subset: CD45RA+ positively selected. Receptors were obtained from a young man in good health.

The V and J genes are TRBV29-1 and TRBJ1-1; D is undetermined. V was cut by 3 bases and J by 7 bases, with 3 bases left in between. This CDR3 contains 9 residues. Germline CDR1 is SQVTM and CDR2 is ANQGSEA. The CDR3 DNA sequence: TGCAGCGTTGAGGATGAAGCTTTCTTT. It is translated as CSVEDEAFF.

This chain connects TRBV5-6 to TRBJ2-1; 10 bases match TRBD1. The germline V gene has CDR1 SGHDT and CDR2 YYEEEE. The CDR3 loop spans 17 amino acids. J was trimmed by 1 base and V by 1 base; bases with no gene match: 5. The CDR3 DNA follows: TGTGCCAGCAGCTTGTCGGACAGGGGGTTGTCCTACAATGAGCAGTTCTTC. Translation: CASSLSDRGLSYNEQFF.

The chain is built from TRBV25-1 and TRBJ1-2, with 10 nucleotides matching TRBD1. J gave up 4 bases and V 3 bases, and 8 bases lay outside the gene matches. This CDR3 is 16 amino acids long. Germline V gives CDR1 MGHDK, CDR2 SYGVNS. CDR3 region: CASSETGGAFGYGYTF. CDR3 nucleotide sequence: TGTGCCAGCAGTGAGACAGGGGGCGCCTTTGGCTATGGCTACACCTTC.

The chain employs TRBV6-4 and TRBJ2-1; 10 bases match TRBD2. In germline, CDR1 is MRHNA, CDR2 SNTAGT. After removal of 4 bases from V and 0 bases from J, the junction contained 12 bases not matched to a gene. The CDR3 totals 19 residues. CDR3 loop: CASSVGPAGGPSSYNEQFF. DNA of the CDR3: TGTGCCAGCAGTGTTGGACCAGCGGGAGGGCCGAGCTCCTACAATGAGCAGTTCTTC.

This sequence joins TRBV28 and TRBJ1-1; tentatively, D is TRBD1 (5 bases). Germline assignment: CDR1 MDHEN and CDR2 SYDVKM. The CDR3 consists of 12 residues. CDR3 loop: CAEGAGYTEAFF. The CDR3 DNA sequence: TGTGCGGAAGGGGCAGGTTACACTGAAGCTTTCTTT.

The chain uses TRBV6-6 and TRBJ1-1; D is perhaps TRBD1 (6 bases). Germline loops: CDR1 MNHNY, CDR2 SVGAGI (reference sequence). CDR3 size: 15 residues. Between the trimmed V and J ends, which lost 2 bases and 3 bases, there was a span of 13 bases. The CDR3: CASSYTPRGDTEAFF. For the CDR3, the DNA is TGTGCCAGCAGTTACACCCCCAGGGGAGACACTGAAGCTTTCTTT.

CDR3: CASRLAGRTGELFF. CDR3 sequence (DNA): TGCGCCAGCAGGCTAGCGGGAAGGACCGGGGAGCTGTTTTTT. V gene TRBV4-3 combines with J gene TRBJ2-2; 9 nucleotides agree with TRBD2. Per germline, CDR1 LGHNA and CDR2 YSLEER. This CDR3 is 14 amino acids long. V gave up 6 bases and J gave up 5 bases; unmatched junction bases: 4.

This CDR3 is CASSPQPNTEAFF. CDR3 DNA: TGCGCCAGCAGCCCACAGCCGAACACTGAAGCTTTCTTT. This rearrangement joins TRBV5-1 to TRBJ1-1; D unclear. The CDR3 covers 13 residues. Germline CDR1 SGHRS, CDR2 YFSETQ. The V end lost 4 bases, the J end lost 1 base, and 8 bases lay between the germline ends.

The CDR3 region has the DNA TGTGCCAGCAGAAAACCGGGACAGTTTACCGAAGCTTTCTTT. It yields the protein CASRKPGQFTEAFF. The chain links TRBV28 to TRBJ1-1, with 7 positions matching TRBD1. The V gene end was trimmed by 6 bases and the J gene end by 8 bases; junction bases not matched to a gene: 12. CDR1 and CDR2 (germline): MDHEN, SYDVKM. CDR3 size: 14 residues.

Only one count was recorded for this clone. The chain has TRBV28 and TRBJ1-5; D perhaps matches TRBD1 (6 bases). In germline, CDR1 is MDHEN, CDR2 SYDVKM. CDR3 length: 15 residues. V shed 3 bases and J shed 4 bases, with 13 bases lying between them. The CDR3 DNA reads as TGTGCCAGCAGTTTCGCAGGGGCTCGGAATCAGCCCCAGCATTTT. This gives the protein CASSFAGARNQPQHF.

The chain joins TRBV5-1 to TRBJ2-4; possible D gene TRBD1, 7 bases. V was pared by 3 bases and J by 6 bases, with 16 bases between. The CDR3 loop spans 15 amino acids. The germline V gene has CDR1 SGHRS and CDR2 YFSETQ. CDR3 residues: CASSSQGGLGNIQYF. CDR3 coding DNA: TGCGCCAGCAGCTCTCAGGGGGGCTTGGGAAACATTCAGTACTTC. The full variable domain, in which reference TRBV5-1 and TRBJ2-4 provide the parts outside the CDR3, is KAGVTQTPRYLIKTRGQQVTLSCSPISGHRSVSWYQQTPGQGLQFLFEYFSETQRNKGNFPGRFSGRQFSNSRSEMNVSTLELGDSALYLCASSSQGGLGNIQYFGAGTRLSVL.

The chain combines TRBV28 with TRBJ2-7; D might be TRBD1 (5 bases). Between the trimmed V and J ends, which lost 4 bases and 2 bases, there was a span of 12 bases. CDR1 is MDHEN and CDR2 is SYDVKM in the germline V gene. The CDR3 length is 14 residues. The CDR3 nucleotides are TGTGCCAGCAGTTACGACAGCCATGCCTACGAGCAGTACTTC. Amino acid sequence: CASSYDSHAYEQYF.

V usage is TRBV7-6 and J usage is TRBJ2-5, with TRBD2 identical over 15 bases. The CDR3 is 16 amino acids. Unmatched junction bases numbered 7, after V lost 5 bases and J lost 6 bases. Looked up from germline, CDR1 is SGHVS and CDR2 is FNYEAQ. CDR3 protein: CASSPGLAGGGQTQYF. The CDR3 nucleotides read TGTGCCAGCAGCCCGGGACTAGCGGGAGGTGGGCAGACCCAGTACTTC.

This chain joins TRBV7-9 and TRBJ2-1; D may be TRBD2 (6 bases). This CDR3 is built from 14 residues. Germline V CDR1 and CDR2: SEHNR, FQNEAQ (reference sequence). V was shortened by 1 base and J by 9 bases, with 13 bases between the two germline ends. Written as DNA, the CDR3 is TGTGCCAGCAGCTTAGGCGGGATCGGCCCTGAGCAGTTCTTC. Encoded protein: CASSLGGIGPEQFF.

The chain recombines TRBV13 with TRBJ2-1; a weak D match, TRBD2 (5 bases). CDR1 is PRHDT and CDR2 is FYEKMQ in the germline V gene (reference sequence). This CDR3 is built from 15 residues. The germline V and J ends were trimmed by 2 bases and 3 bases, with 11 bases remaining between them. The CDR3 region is CASSLMRAVYNEQFF. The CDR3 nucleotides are TGTGCCAGCAGCTTAATGAGGGCCGTCTACAATGAGCAGTTCTTC.

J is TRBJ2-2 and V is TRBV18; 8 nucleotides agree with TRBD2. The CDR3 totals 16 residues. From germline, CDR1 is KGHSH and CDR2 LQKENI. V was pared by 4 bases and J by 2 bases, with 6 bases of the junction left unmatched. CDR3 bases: TGTGCCAGCTCACGCACTAGCGGTCCTAACACCGGGGAGCTGTTTTTT. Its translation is CASSRTSGPNTGELFF.

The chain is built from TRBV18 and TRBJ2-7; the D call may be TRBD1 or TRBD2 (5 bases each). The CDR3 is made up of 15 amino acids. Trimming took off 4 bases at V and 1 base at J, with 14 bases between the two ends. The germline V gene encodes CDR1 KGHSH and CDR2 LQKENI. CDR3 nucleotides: TGTGCCAGCTCACGGTTCCGGGACGCTTCCTACGAGCAGTACTTC. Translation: CASSRFRDASYEQYF.

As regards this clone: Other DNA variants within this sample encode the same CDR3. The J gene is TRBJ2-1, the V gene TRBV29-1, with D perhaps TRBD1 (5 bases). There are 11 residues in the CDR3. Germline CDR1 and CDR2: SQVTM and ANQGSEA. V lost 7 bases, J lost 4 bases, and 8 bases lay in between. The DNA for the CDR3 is TGCAGCGCAGACAGTTACAATGAGCAGTTCTTC. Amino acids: CSADSYNEQFF.

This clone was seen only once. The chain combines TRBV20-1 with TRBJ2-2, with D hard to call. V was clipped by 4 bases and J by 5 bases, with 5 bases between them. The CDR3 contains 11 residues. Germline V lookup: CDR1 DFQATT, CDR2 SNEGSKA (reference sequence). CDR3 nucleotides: TGCAGTGCTAAACGAACCGGGGAGCTGTTTTTT. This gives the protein CSAKRTGELFF.

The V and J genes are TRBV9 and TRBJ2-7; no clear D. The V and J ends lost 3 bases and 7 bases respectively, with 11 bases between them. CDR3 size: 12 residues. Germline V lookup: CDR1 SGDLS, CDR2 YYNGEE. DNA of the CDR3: TGTGCCAGCAGCGAAACTGGTAAGGAGCAGTACTTC. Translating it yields CASSETGKEQYF.